This TCR beta chain was identified in a study of T cell responses to AZD1222 COVID-19 vaccine. The CDR3 runs to 17 residues. Germline V CDR1 and CDR2: DFQATT, SNEGSKA (reference sequence). Unmatched junction bases numbered 11, after V lost 3 bases and J lost 2 bases. This table comes from immunoSEQ multiplex PCR, and its TCRdb copy is limited to in-frame clones, with some not included. This sample has 150,000 to 200,000 clones, with 75% to 95% found just once. The rearrangement links TRBV20-1 to TRBJ1-5; 9 bases are a match to TRBD1. This TCR was sampled from an adult in good health. The sequencing here drew on peripheral blood, taken on day 0 of AZD1222 vaccination. The CDR3 DNA reads TGCAGTGCTAGTAGCCTATGGACAGGGGTTGGCAATCAGCCCCAGCATTTT. It yields the protein CSASSLWTGVGNQPQHF.